One and the same sample provided the 30 T cell receptor beta chains below, sequenced in a study of T cells after yellow fever vaccination. Each CDR3 protein is one row after TCRdb ran MiXCR on the 5' RACE reads. The table has around 250,000 distinct CDR3 sequences, around 5.3% seen once. The starting material was CD4+ T cells sorted from PBMCs, obtained on the day of the yellow fever booster vaccination. These receptor sequences come from a man aged 18 to 29 who received the YFV17D yellow fever vaccine.

The chain combines TRBV2 with TRBJ2-5, with D perhaps matching TRBD2 (6 bases). The V gene lost 3 bases and the J gene lost 1 base, with 9 bases spanning the gap. The CDR3 spans 14 residues. Germline V gene data show CDR1 as SNHLY and CDR2 as FYNNEI. In nucleotides, the CDR3 is TGTGCCAGCAGTGAGGACTACCTCCAAGAGACCCAGTACTTC. This gives the protein CASSEDYLQETQYF.

In its sample, this clonotype was seen a few times. CDR3 coding DNA: TGTGCCAGCAGCTTAGTGGGGACAGGCTCCTACGAGCAGTACTTC. It yields the protein CASSLVGTGSYEQYF. V is TRBV7-2 and J is TRBJ2-7, with 8 bases matching TRBD1. Germline V CDR1 and CDR2: SGHTA, FQGNSA. J was trimmed by 0 bases and V by 1 base; bases with no gene match: 2. This CDR3 region has 15 residues.

This clonotype has only a few counts. The V gene is TRBV7-8, the J gene TRBJ1-5, with TRBD1 as a possible D gene (5 bases). CDR3 length equals 16 residues. Germline V gene data show CDR1 as SGHVS and CDR2 as FQNEAQ. V was clipped by 2 bases and J by 1 base, with 12 bases between them. The CDR3 sequence is CASSLQGPGSNQPQHF. The CDR3 DNA reads as TGTGCCAGCAGCTTACAGGGCCCGGGGAGCAATCAGCCCCAGCATTTT. Full variable domain (remainder filled in from reference TRBV7-8 and TRBJ1-5): GAGVSQSPRYKVAKRGQDVALRCDPISGHVSLFWYQQALGQGPEFLTYFQNEAQLDKSGLPSDRFFAERPEGSVSTLKIQRTQQEDSAVYLCASSLQGPGSNQPQHFGDGTRLSIL.

The rearrangement joins TRBV6-6 to TRBJ2-1, with 8 bases identical to TRBD1. Per the germline V gene, CDR1 is MNHNY and CDR2 is SVGAGI (reference sequence). After removal of 5 bases from V and 8 bases from J, the junction contained 11 bases not matched to a gene. The CDR3 consists of 15 residues. CDR3 coding DNA: TGTGCCAGCAGTAAATACACGACAGGGGTCGATGAGCAGTTCTTC. This translates into CASSKYTTGVDEQFF.

This clonotype was detected only a few times. V gene TRBV29-1 combines with J gene TRBJ1-5; tentatively, D is TRBD1 (6 bases). The CDR3 covers 14 residues. Between the trimmed V and J ends, which lost 1 base and 6 bases, there was a span of 13 bases. The germline V gene encodes CDR1 SQVTM and CDR2 ANQGSEA. As DNA, the CDR3 is TGCAGCGTTGAAGTCATACAGGGTTGTCAGCCCCAGCATTTT. Translation: CSVEVIQGCQPQHF.

This chain joins TRBV4-3 and TRBJ2-7; D may be TRBD1 or TRBD2 (5 bases each). Germline V gene data show CDR1 as LGHNA and CDR2 as YSLEER. The CDR3 totals 13 residues. Trimming stripped 0 bases from V and 7 bases from J, with 10 bases between. The DNA of the CDR3 is TGCGCCAGCAGCCAAGAGACGTGGGGGGAGCAGTACTTC. It codes for CASSQETWGEQYF.

This clonotype was counted ten times or more. The CDR3 loop is CASSQVVAGLSETDIQYF. The CDR3, as DNA: TGTGCCAGCAGCCAAGTTGTGGCGGGGCTCTCAGAGACGGACATTCAGTACTTC. The gene calls are TRBV4-2 and TRBJ2-4, with a weak D call TRBD2 (6 bases). Germline values: CDR1 LGHNA, CDR2 YNFKEQ. The CDR3 loop spans 18 amino acids. Trimming shortened V by 1 base and J by 8 bases, and 24 bases separated the two germline ends.

This clonotype showed up just a few times. The chain couples TRBV6-2 or TRBV6-3 to TRBJ2-7; D ambiguous. This CDR3 comprises 14 residues. V was trimmed by 6 bases and J by 4 bases, leaving 16 bases between them. Germline values: CDR1 MNHEY, CDR2 SVGEGT. The CDR3 protein is CASSRRLDGYEQYV. The CDR3, as DNA: TGTGCCAGCAGCCGTCGACTGGACGGTTACGAGCAGTACGTC.

This clonotype was seen ten or more times. This chain uses TRBV10-3 with TRBJ2-7, with no clear D. Germline lookup yields CDR1 ENHRY and CDR2 SYGVKD. Deletions cut 4 bases from V and 2 bases from J, with 3 bases between. This CDR3 is built from 11 residues. The DNA for the CDR3 is TGTGCCATCAGTGGCGCCTACGAGCAGTACTTC. This gives the protein CAISGAYEQYF.

The J gene is TRBJ2-6, the V gene TRBV11-2; TRBD1 matches 12 bases. CDR3 length: 18 amino acids. Germline V gene lookup returns CDR1 SGHAT and CDR2 FQNNGV. Unmatched junction bases numbered 8, after V lost 6 bases and J lost 2 bases. The CDR3 loop is CASRAPGTGGAGANVLTF. For the CDR3, the DNA is TGTGCCAGCAGGGCGCCCGGGACAGGGGGCGCTGGGGCCAACGTCCTGACTTTC.

The V and J genes are TRBV7-8 and TRBJ1-4; 8 nucleotides agree with TRBD1. J lost 2 bases, V lost 5 bases, and 7 bases had no gene match. CDR3 length: 16 amino acids. Germline CDR1 SGHVS, CDR2 FQNEAQ. The CDR3 DNA reads TGTGCCAGCAGCCCTCGACAGGGGAGGACTAATGAAAAACTGTTTTTT. Translating gives CASSPRQGRTNEKLFF. The variable domain in full, completed from reference TRBV7-8 and TRBJ1-4, reads GAGVSQSPRYKVAKRGQDVALRCDPISGHVSLFWYQQALGQGPEFLTYFQNEAQLDKSGLPSDRFFAERPEGSVSTLKIQRTQQEDSAVYLCASSPRQGRTNEKLFFGSGTQLSVL.

Many counts were recorded for this clonotype. The chain joins TRBV12-3 or TRBV12-4 to TRBJ2-1; 10 nucleotides match TRBD2. The CDR3 sequence is 13 residues long. The V segment lost 2 bases and the J segment 9 bases; nucleotides outside the gene matches: 1. CDR3 protein: CASSLLAGVEQFF. DNA of the CDR3: TGTGCCAGCAGTTTACTAGCGGGGGTTGAGCAGTTCTTC.

This clonotype was observed at least ten times. The J gene is TRBJ2-1, the V gene TRBV12-3 or TRBV12-4, with D uncertain. The CDR3 is 11 amino acids. Trimming removed 6 bases from V and 8 bases from J, with 8 bases in between. CDR3 sequence reads: CASRRVDEQFF. CDR3 DNA sequence: TGTGCCAGCAGACGAGTCGATGAGCAGTTCTTC.

The genes are TRBV6-4 and TRBJ1-2; tentatively, D is TRBD1 (5 bases). The CDR3 is 13 amino acids. With 10 bases removed from V and 9 bases from J, the gap between germline ends came to 21 bases. CDR1 MRHNA and CDR2 SNTAGT come from the germline V gene. Written as DNA, the CDR3 is TGTGCCACCTCTCCTACTGGGGGTACGAGCTACACCTTC. This codes for CATSPTGGTSYTF.

This clonotype was found many times. The chain is built from TRBV2 and TRBJ2-1; D is unresolved. The V gene lost 2 bases and the J gene lost 9 bases, with 14 bases spanning the gap. The CDR3 is made up of 14 amino acids. The germline CDR1 and CDR2 sequences are SNHLY and FYNNEI. The CDR3 is CASSELGEWSEQFF. CDR3 bases: TGTGCCAGCAGTGAATTAGGCGAGTGGTCTGAGCAGTTCTTC. The variable domain in full, completed from reference TRBV2 and TRBJ2-1, reads EPEVTQTPSHQVTQMGQEVILRCVPISNHLYFYWYRQILGQKVEFLVSFYNNEISEKSEIFDDQFSVERPDGSNFTLKIRSTKLEDSAMYFCASSELGEWSEQFFGPGTRLTVL.

In this sample, this clonotype turned up many times. This rearrangement joins TRBV4-2 to TRBJ1-6; 9 bases agree with TRBD1. V lost 0 bases to trimming and J lost 8 bases; unmatched junction nucleotides: 2. The CDR3 sequence is 15 residues long. Germline V gives CDR1 LGHNA, CDR2 YNFKEQ. CDR3 protein: CASSQEGQGHSPLHF. The CDR3, as DNA: TGTGCCAGCAGCCAAGAGGGACAGGGTCATTCACCCCTCCACTTT.

The chain joins TRBV7-2 to TRBJ1-2; 8 bases map to TRBD1. The V segment lost 3 bases and the J segment 7 bases; nucleotides outside the gene matches: 7. From germline, CDR1 is SGHTA and CDR2 FQGNSA. This CDR3 spans 14 amino acids. The CDR3 loop is CASSLRQGQSGYTF. In DNA, the CDR3 is TGTGCCAGCAGCTTGCGACAGGGGCAATCTGGCTACACCTTC.

This clonotype turned up a few times. This rearrangement joins TRBV28 to TRBJ1-1; a weak D match, TRBD1 (5 bases). The CDR3 runs to 12 residues. Germline loops: CDR1 MDHEN, CDR2 SYDVKM. The V gene lost 1 base and the J gene lost 14 bases, with 14 bases spanning the gap. CDR3 residues: CASSLSWGIGFF. DNA for the CDR3: TGTGCCAGCAGTTTATCTTGGGGGATTGGCTTCTTT. The full variable domain, completed using reference TRBV28 and TRBJ1-1, is DVKVTQSSRYLVKRTGEKVFLECVQDMDHENMFWYRQDPGLGLRLIYFSYDVKMKEKGDIPEGYSVSREKKERFSLILESASTNQTSMYLCASSLSWGIGFFGQGTRLTVV.

Turning to this clonotype: This clone may be a read error of a much larger clone one base away. V is TRBV19 and J is TRBJ2-4; 7 nucleotides match TRBD1. With 10 bases clipped from V and 8 bases from J, the junction kept 11 bases outside the gene matches. The CDR3 has 13 amino acids. Germline V CDR1 and CDR2: LNHDA, SQIVND (reference sequence). Here the CDR3 reads CATGEQGSYIQYF. Written as DNA, the CDR3 is TGTGCCACCGGTGAACAGGGGTCATACATTCAGTACTTC.

In its sample, this clonotype was seen many times. This rearrangement joins TRBV5-1 to TRBJ2-1; tentative D call: TRBD1 (5 bases). V gave up 4 bases and J gave up 0 bases, with 8 bases separating them. This CDR3 is 14 amino acids long. The germline V gene encodes CDR1 SGHRS and CDR2 YFSETQ. The DNA for the CDR3 is TGCGCCAGCAGCAAAGGGGACTCCTACAATGAGCAGTTCTTC. It yields the protein CASSKGDSYNEQFF.

This clonotype was seen more than once but under ten times. V is TRBV7-9 and J is TRBJ1-1, with 8 bases fitting TRBD1. V was clipped by 4 bases and J by 0 bases; unmatched bases: 4. This CDR3 has 15 amino acids. CDR1 and CDR2 from the germline V gene are SEHNR and FQNEAQ (reference sequence). CDR3 sequence: CASSSNRGLNTEAFF. The CDR3 DNA reads TGTGCCAGCAGCTCCAACAGGGGGTTGAACACTGAAGCTTTCTTT. Supplemented by reference TRBV7-9 and TRBJ1-1, the full variable domain reads DTGVSQNPRHKITKRGQNVTFRCDPISEHNRLYWYRQTLGQGPEFLTYFQNEAQLEKSRLLSDRFSAERPKGSFSTLEIQRTEQGDSAMYLCASSSNRGLNTEAFFGQGTRLTVV.

A word on this clonotype: A read error may be the cause here, since a much bigger clone is one base away. The V gene is TRBV10-3, the J gene TRBJ2-1; no firm D call. The CDR3 loop spans 12 amino acids. Germline V lookup: CDR1 ENHRY, CDR2 SYGVKD. The CDR3 DNA follows: TGTGCCATCTGTGAATTAGCCGAGGAGCAGTTCTTC. Translated, it gives CAICELAEEQFF.

This clonotype showed up many times. The chain combines TRBV7-2 with TRBJ2-1; D remains ambiguous. CDR3 length: 13 amino acids. V lost 4 bases and J lost 6, with 10 bases in between. Germline V gene sequence: CDR1 SGHTA, CDR2 FQGNSA. In nucleotides, the CDR3 is TGTGCCAGCAGCTCCCGGACGGGCAATGAGCAGTTCTTC. This sequence encodes CASSSRTGNEQFF.

The chain couples TRBV7-3 to TRBJ1-1; maybe TRBD1 (5 bases). From germline, CDR1 is SGHTA and CDR2 FQGTGA. The CDR3 spans 13 residues. V was cut by 5 bases and J by 6 bases, with 13 bases left in between. The CDR3 nucleotides are TGTGCCAGCAGCAGGCAGGTGGGGGCTGAAGCTTTCTTT. Protein sequence: CASSRQVGAEAFF.

This clonotype was observed at least ten times. The chain uses TRBV12-3 or TRBV12-4 and TRBJ2-5; no definite D call. The length of the CDR3 is 13 residues. V dropped 3 bases and J dropped 4 bases, with 9 bases sitting between them. The CDR3 sequence: CASSFGTRETQYF. CDR3 nucleotide sequence: TGTGCCAGCAGTTTTGGAACTCGAGAGACCCAGTACTTC.

This chain connects TRBV7-3 to TRBJ2-1; 11 bases agree with TRBD2. The CDR3 extends over 14 amino acids. Looked up from germline, CDR1 is SGHTA and CDR2 is FQGTGA. Germline trimming cut 3 bases from V and 10 bases from J; bases unmatched to any gene: 5. For the CDR3, the DNA is TGTGCCAGCAGCTTTAGCGGGGGGGCGAGAGAGCAGTTCTTC. Its protein is CASSFSGGAREQFF. Supplemented by reference TRBV7-3 and TRBJ2-1, the full variable domain reads GAGVSQTPSNKVTEKGKYVELRCDPISGHTALYWYRQSLGQGPEFLIYFQGTGAADDSGLPNDRFFAVRPEGSVSTLKIQRTERGDSAVYLCASSFSGGAREQFFGPGTRLTVL.

This chain uses TRBV6-6 with TRBJ1-1, with D unresolved. CDR3 length: 15 amino acids. The V gene lost 6 bases and the J gene lost 5 bases, with 19 bases spanning the gap. Germline CDR1 reads MNHNY; CDR2 reads SVGAGI (reference sequence). The CDR3 DNA reads as TGTGCCAGCAGCAGCACAGAAGGGAGGAGGACTGAAGCTTTCTTT. Translation: CASSSTEGRRTEAFF.

The chain uses TRBV2 and TRBJ1-2; D unresolved. Trimming took off 6 bases at V and 4 bases at J, with 15 bases between the two ends. Germline assignment: CDR1 SNHLY and CDR2 FYNNEI. This CDR3 is built from 14 residues. The CDR3 DNA sequence: TGTGCCAGCAGGTCCCCGAACACCTTCTATGGCTACACCTTC. Amino acids: CASRSPNTFYGYTF.

This clonotype was counted many times. The V call is TRBV7-8, the J call TRBJ2-7; D is undetermined. The CDR3 sequence is 14 residues long. Germline CDR1 and CDR2: SGHVS and FQNEAQ. The V end lost 5 bases, the J end lost 3 bases, and 14 bases lay between the germline ends. This CDR3 reads CASSPRSSGYEQYV. The CDR3 region has the DNA TGTGCCAGCAGCCCCCGGTCCTCCGGCTACGAGCAGTACGTC.

This clonotype was observed a handful of times. J is TRBJ1-6 and V is TRBV20-1; 9 nucleotides line up with TRBD1. The J segment lost 7 bases and the V segment lost 6 bases, leaving 7 bases of the junction unmatched. The CDR3 has 14 residues. The V gene's germline CDR1 is DFQATT and CDR2 SNEGSKA (reference sequence). CDR3 region: CSASDRGPNSPLHF. The CDR3 nucleotides are TGCAGTGCCTCGGACAGGGGTCCGAATTCACCCCTCCACTTT.